In its sample, the clone carrying this T cell receptor (beta chain) was seen once. This record belongs to a study of blood T cell repertoires in COVID-19. The wider study: Acute and convalescent COVID-19 samples came from the United States, Italy and Spain. Nucleic acid was either cDNA or gDNA, and it came from T cells, B-cell-depleted T cells, or PBMCs.

The CDR3 is made up of 11 amino acids. V was shortened by 6 bases and J by 5 bases, with 5 bases between the two germline ends. Germline V gene data show CDR1 as MDHEN and CDR2 as SYDVKM. Authors' methods: The authors estimated nucleated cell counts from reference gene primer amplification. This table comes from immunoSEQ multiplex PCR, and its TCRdb copy is limited to in-frame clones, with some not included. V and J calls and clone size follow that table, whereas D and trimming were derived from the DNA. In the table there are tens of thousands of clones, about 90% of which are singletons. The source is a woman aged 45-65 years with active or convalescent COVID-19. The sample comprised peripheral blood. V usage is TRBV28 and J usage is TRBJ1-5; D gene unclear. CDR3 sequence reads: CASRSDQPQHF. CDR3 bases: TGTGCCAGCAGATCGGATCAGCCCCAGCATTTT.